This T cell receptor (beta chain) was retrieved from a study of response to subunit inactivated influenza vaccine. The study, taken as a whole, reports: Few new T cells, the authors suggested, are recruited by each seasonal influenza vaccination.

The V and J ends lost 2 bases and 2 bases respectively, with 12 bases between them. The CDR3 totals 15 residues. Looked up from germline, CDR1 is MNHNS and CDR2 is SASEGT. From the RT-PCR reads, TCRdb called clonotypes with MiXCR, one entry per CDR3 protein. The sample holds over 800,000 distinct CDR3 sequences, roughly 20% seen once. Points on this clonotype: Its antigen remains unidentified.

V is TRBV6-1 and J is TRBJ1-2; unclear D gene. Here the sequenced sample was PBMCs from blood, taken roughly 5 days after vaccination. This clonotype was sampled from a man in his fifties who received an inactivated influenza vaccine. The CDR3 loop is CASSERHVPNYGYTF. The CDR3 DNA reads TGTGCCAGCAGTGAAAGACACGTCCCAAACTATGGCTACACCTTC.